This T cell receptor beta chain emerged from a study of patients and donors after allogeneic stem cell transplantation. TCRdb used MiXCR to reprocess the RT-PCR reads, holding one entry per CDR3 protein. Altogether roughly 880,000 distinct CDR3 sequences are present, approximately 19% being singletons, with the ten largest covering approximately 5.9%. Germline loops: CDR1 SEHNR, CDR2 FQNEAQ (reference sequence). Trimming removed 3 bases at V and 4 bases at J, with 15 bases between. This CDR3 contains 16 residues. The origin of this receptor is a human donor who was either an allogeneic HSCT recipient or a stem cell or donor lymphocyte infusion donor (not recorded which). It is not recorded whose cells these are; they may come from a transplant donor. Sequencing was performed on blood, either unsorted or a sorted T cell fraction (not recorded which). The chain carries TRBV7-9 and TRBJ1-4; D may be TRBD1 (6 bases). The CDR3 DNA sequence: TGTGCCAGCAGCTTCACGACCGGGACACATAATGAAAAACTGTTTTTT. Its translation is CASSFTTGTHNEKLFF.